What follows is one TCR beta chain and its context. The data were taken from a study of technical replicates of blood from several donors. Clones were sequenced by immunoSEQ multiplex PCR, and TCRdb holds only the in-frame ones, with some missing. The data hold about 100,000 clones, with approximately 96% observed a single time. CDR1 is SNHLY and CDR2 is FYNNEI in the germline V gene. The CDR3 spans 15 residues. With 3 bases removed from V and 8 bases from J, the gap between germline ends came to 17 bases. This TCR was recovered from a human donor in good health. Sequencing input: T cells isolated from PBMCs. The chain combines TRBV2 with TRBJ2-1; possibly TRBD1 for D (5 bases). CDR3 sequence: CASSEDTPFVHEQFF. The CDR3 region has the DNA TGTGCCAGCAGTGAGGACACCCCTTTCGTGCATGAGCAGTTCTTC. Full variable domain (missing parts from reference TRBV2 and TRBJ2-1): EPEVTQTPSHQVTQMGQEVILRCVPISNHLYFYWYRQILGQKVEFLVSFYNNEISEKSEIFDDQFSVERPDGSNFTLKIRSTKLEDSAMYFCASSEDTPFVHEQFFGPGTRLTVL.